This T cell receptor beta chain was identified during a study of T cells after yellow fever vaccination. The 5'RACE template-switching step produced TCR cDNA and added a universal primer site and UMIs. TCRdb reanalysed the 5' RACE reads using MiXCR and keeps one entry per CDR3 protein. Of hundreds of thousands of distinct CDR3 sequences in the sample, roughly a sixth were seen once. The CDR3 contains 15 residues. Germline CDR1 reads SEHNR; CDR2 reads FQNEAQ (reference sequence). The V and J ends lost 2 bases and 4 bases respectively, with 9 bases between them. The source material was PBMCs, sampled about 5 days after the first yellow fever vaccination. The chain combines TRBV7-9 with TRBJ2-6; D is perhaps TRBD1 (6 bases). This sequence was found in a man aged 18-30 years who received the YFV17D yellow fever vaccine. The CDR3 nucleotides read TGTGCCAGCAGCTTAAACAGGGACGGGGCCAACGTCCTGACTTTC. Protein product: CASSLNRDGANVLTF.